This TCR beta chain appears in the sequencing data of a study of cytomegalovirus exposure and HLA in healthy donors. The study's findings and limits: Earlier analysis found most TCR beta V segments productive about 87% or about 30% of the time. Common viral pathogens (according to a later analysis) appeared linked to several of the most significant clusters. CMV antigen specificity of three CMV-associated chains was confirmed in vitro.

Missing from this donor's record is the CMV serostatus. Primers: 60 Vbeta forward and 13 Jbeta reverse. Clones were read by immunoSEQ multiplex PCR, and TCRdb kept only the in-frame ones, dropping some. The sample records about 150,000 clones, 80% being singletons. This CDR3 contains 11 residues. Germline CDR1 and CDR2: SGHRS and YFSETQ. Deletions cut 3 bases from V and 5 bases from J, with 3 bases between. This clone appeared a single time. What it binds is not known. The TCR comes from a man under 40 in good health. Sequenced sample: PBMCs. J is TRBJ2-4 and V is TRBV5-1; D gene unclear. CDR3 amino acids: CASSSENIQYF. The CDR3 DNA follows: TGCGCCAGCAGCTCGGAAAACATTCAGTACTTC.